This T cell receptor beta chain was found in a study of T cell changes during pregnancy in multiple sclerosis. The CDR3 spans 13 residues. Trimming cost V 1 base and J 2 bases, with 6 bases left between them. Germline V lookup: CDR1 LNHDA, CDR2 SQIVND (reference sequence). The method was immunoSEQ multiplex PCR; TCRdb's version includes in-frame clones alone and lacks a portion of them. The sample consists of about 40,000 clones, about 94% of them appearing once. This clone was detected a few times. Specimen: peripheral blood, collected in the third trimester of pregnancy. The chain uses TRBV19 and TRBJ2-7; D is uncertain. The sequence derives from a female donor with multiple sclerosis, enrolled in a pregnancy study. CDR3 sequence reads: CASSIVHTYEQYF. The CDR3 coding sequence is TGTGCCAGTAGTATAGTGCACACCTACGAGCAGTACTTC.